The present T cell receptor (beta chain) was sequenced within a study of blood T cell repertoires in COVID-19. Study as a whole: Sample material is recorded as cDNA or gDNA derived from T cells, B-cell-depleted T cells, or PBMCs.

CDR1 and CDR2 (germline): SGHDN, FVKESK. This CDR3 comprises 13 residues. V lost 4 bases to trimming and J lost 4 bases, with 10 bases between them. Per the original data handling: The authors estimated nucleated cell counts from reference gene primer amplification. Clones were read by immunoSEQ multiplex PCR, and TCRdb kept only the in-frame ones, dropping some. The D gene and trimming were derived from the DNA, and the V and J assignments and clone size from that table. The data hold roughly 450,000 clones, with roughly 87% observed a single time. What was sequenced was PBMCs or T cells enriched from blood (not recorded which). The rearrangement links TRBV14 to TRBJ1-1, with D maybe TRBD1 (5 bases). The receptor was derived from a man between 18 and 29 years old who had recovered from COVID-19. CDR3 sequence (DNA): TGTGCCAGCAGCCTAACAAGGGGCACTGAAGCTTTCTTT. Its protein is CASSLTRGTEAFF.